This T cell receptor (beta chain) was captured in a study of T cells in Graves' hyperthyroidism and ophthalmopathy. Amplified regions were TCR beta CDR3 sequences from RNA transcripts. First-round RT-PCR of the TCR CDR3 relied on the HTBI primer set. In TCRdb, the multiplex PCR reads were re-called with MiXCR into one record per CDR3 protein. Found here are approximately 370,000 distinct CDR3 sequences, 17% of them singletons; the top ten hold roughly a third. Germline-derived CDR1 and CDR2 are SGHRS and YFSETQ. The CDR3 is 15 amino acids. The J segment lost 6 bases and the V segment lost 0 bases, leaving 2 bases of the junction unmatched. This clonotype was found many times. Recently diagnosed hyperthyroidism of less than 2 months' duration affected patients aged 18 to 65. A patient was excluded if there was uncontrolled infection, other autoimmune disease, pregnancy or lactation.

Material for sequencing was blood. The TCR originated in a woman in her 30s with Graves' hyperthyroidism that later progressed to Graves' ophthalmopathy. The rearrangement joins TRBV5-1 to TRBJ1-6; TRBD1 matches at 8 bases. The CDR3 loop reads CASSLAGGLNSPLHF. The CDR3 DNA follows: TGCGCCAGCAGCTTGGCAGGGGGCCTTAATTCACCCCTCCACTTT.